A selection of T cell receptor beta chains follows, all from one sample in a study of cytomegalovirus exposure and HLA in healthy donors. TCRdb's table, derived via immunoSEQ multiplex PCR, lists solely in-frame clones and lacks some. The sample spans approximately 110,000 clones; the ten largest clones claim approximately 1%. Sequenced input: PBMCs. Every receptor here comes from a man aged 18 to 29 in good health and CMV-seronegative. Both conserved end residues are part of each CDR3.

J | V | CDR3
TRBJ1-2 | TRBV29-1 | CSAGDRDSYGYTF
TRBJ2-7 | TRBV2 | CASSSRQGVYEQYF
TRBJ1-2 | TRBV4-1 | CASSPSRDMFSGYGYTF
TRBJ1-2 | TRBV2 | CASSEDQGHGYTF
TRBJ2-1 | TRBV19 | CATNDWRKGQFF
TRBJ1-1 | TRBV2 | CASSDGRALNTEAFF
TRBJ2-2 | TRBV27 | CASSFNTGELFF
TRBJ1-5 | TRBV27 | CASSERQGGNQPQHF
TRBJ2-3 | TRBV5-4 | CASSNKRGVDTDTQYF
TRBJ1-5 | TRBV5-6 | CASSYLDSTNQPQHF
TRBJ1-5 | TRBV5-4 | CAIRDSKMRDQPQHF
TRBJ2-7 | TRBV27 | CASSGGSPYEQYF
TRBJ1-1 | TRBV6-7 | CASSYPGAPRDRWTEAFF
TRBJ1-4 | TRBV30 | CAWTATNEKLFF
TRBJ1-4 | TRBV19 | CASSMGSDRGEKLFF
TRBJ1-2 | TRBV5-1 | CASSPSGGINYGYTF
TRBJ1-5 | TRBV6-1 | CASSGLTGNQPQHF
TRBJ2-7 | TRBV5-4 | CASSSGPRGYEQYF
TRBJ1-5 | TRBV6-5 | CASSYHPRTGSQPQHF
TRBJ1-2 | TRBV19 | CASSIFHRQGVGYGYTF
TRBJ2-7 | TRBV28 | CASSWTGAPYEQYF
TRBJ1-1 | TRBV11-3 | CASSAGPPGTEAFF
TRBJ1-4 | TRBV18 | CASSPGQNEKLFF
TRBJ1-4 | TRBV5-1 | CASCANPGQGERVTNEKLFF
TRBJ1-1 | TRBV19 | CASSMAERGEAFF
TRBJ1-1 | TRBV5-1 | CASSLQSTGEAFF
TRBJ1-1 | TRBV28 | CASQTPQGMNTEAFF
TRBJ1-6 | TRBV29-1 | CSVQGGPNSPLHF
TRBJ1-1 | TRBV19 | CASSPQTGGDTEAFF
TRBJ1-1 | TRBV19 | CASTQWGVRQNTEAFF
TRBJ1-1 | TRBV18 | CASSPETGGNTEAFF
TRBJ2-6 | TRBV7-2 | CASSLVSGTPSGANVLTF
TRBJ2-1 | TRBV6-1 | CASSEFGGLYNEQFF
TRBJ1-2 | TRBV6-1 | CASSEPDRVLYGYTF
TRBJ1-4 | TRBV28 | CASTPPGQGNEKLFF
TRBJ1-2 | TRBV30 | CAWILWPLGYTF
TRBJ2-1 | TRBV30 | CAGDRDRGYNEQFF
TRBJ1-6 | TRBV7-9 | CASSPWTGAGSPLHF
TRBJ1-2 | TRBV5-5 | CASSLSPMTQGLVHGYTF
TRBJ2-1 | TRBV18 | CASSTETSGVVWYEQFF
TRBJ2-7 | TRBV30 | CAWNIGQGATHEQYF
TRBJ1-2 | TRBV7-8 | CASSLGGDYGYTF
TRBJ1-1 | TRBV19 | CASSTDLTGYTEAFF
TRBJ1-2 | TRBV7-8 | CASSSPTLGQGAGGYTF
TRBJ1-1 | TRBV2 | CASSPRTGGGSEAFF
TRBJ1-4 | TRBV7-6 | CASSSATGGIEKLFF
TRBJ2-7 | TRBV7-9 | CASSPTGTVNSEQYF
TRBJ2-1 | TRBV5-1 | CASSLEAGSSYNEQFF
TRBJ1-2 | TRBV29-1 | CSGRTGAPNYGYTF
TRBJ2-1 | TRBV29-1 | CSARTSVYNEQFF
TRBJ1-5 | TRBV28 | CASNYFSRQPQHF
TRBJ2-1 | TRBV30 | CAWSPPISSGKYNEQFF
TRBJ1-5 | TRBV19 | CASSLQGPNQPQHF